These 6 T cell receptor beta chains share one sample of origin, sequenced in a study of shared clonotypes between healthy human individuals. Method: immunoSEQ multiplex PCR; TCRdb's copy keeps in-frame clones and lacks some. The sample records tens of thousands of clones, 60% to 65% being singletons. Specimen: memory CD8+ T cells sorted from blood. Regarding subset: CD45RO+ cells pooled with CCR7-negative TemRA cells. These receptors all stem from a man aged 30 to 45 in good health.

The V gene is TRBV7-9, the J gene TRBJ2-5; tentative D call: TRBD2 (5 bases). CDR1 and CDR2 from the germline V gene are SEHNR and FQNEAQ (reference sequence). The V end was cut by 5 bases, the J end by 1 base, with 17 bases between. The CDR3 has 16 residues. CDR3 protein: CASSPTNADPQETQYF. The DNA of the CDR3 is TGTGCCAGCAGCCCGACTAACGCGGACCCCCAAGAGACCCAGTACTTC.

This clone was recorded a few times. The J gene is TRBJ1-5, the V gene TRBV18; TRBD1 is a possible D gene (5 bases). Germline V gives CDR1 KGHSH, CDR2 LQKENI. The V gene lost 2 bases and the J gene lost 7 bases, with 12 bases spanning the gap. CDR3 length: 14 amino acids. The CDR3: CASSPEGNRQPQHF. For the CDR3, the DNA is TGTGCCAGCTCACCAGAGGGGAATAGGCAGCCCCAGCATTTT.

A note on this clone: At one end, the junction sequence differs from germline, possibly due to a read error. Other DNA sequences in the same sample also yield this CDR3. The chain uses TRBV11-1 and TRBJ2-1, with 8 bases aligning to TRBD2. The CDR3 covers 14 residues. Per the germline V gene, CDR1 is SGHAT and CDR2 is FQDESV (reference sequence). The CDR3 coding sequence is TGTGCCAGCAGCCTAGCGGGTAATCGCAATGAGCAGTTCTTC. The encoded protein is CASSLAGNRNEQFF.

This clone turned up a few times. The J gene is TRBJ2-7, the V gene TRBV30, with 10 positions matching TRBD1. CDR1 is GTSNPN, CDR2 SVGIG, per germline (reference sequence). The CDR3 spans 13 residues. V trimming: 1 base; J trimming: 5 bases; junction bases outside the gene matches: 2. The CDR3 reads CAWSAGTGDEQYF. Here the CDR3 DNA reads TGTGCCTGGAGTGCCGGGACAGGGGACGAGCAGTACTTC.

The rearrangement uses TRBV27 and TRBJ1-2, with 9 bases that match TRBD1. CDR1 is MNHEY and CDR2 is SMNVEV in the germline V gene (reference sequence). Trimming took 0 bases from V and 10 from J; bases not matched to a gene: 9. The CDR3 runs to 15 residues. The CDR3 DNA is TGTGCCAGCAGTTTATCACAGGGGGCAACCGGGCTCTACACCTTC. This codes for CASSLSQGATGLYTF.

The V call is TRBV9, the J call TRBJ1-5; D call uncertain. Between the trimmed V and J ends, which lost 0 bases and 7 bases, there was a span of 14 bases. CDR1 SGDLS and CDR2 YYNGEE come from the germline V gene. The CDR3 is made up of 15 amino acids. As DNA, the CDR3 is TGTGCCAGCAGCGTAGACAACCTAGCCGAACAGCCCCAGCATTTT. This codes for CASSVDNLAEQPQHF. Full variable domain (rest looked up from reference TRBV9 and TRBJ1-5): DSGVTQTPKHLITATGQRVTLRCSPRSGDLSVYWYQQSLDQGLQFLIQYYNGEERAKGNILERFSAQQFPDLHSELNLSSLELGDSALYFCASSVDNLAEQPQHFGDGTRLSIL.